These 4 T cell receptor beta chains were all obtained from the same sample, sequenced in a study of graft-versus-host responses after intestinal transplantation. The assay was immunoSEQ multiplex PCR, and TCRdb's table has in-frame clones only and misses some. The sample consists of some 87,000 clones, 90% to 95% of them appearing once. These TCRs are of unknown antigen specificity. The sample here was unstimulated CD8+ T cells sorted from spleen or lymph node cells, taken before transplant. These receptors were obtained from a human donor who was the organ donor for an intestinal transplant.

The gene calls are TRBV6-5 and TRBJ1-1; D may be TRBD1 (5 bases). From germline, CDR1 is MNHEY and CDR2 SVGAGI. The CDR3 length is 16 residues. Trimming removed 0 bases at V and 0 bases at J, with 11 bases between. CDR3 residues: CASSYSSGGVNTEAFF. CDR3 nucleotides: TGTGCCAGCAGTTACTCGTCCGGGGGGGTGAACACTGAAGCTTTCTTT.

The chain is built from TRBV13 and TRBJ2-7; 7 bases align to TRBD2. This CDR3 comprises 12 residues. Germline CDR1 is PRHDT and CDR2 is FYEKMQ (reference sequence). J lost 7 bases, V lost 4 bases, and 4 bases had no gene match. The CDR3: CASSWEGMEQYF. In DNA form, the CDR3 reads TGTGCCAGCAGCTGGGAGGGGATGGAGCAGTACTTC.

The genes are TRBV11-2 and TRBJ2-7, with TRBD1 matching 7 bases. The CDR3 has 14 residues. V lost 4 bases to trimming and J lost 2 bases; unmatched junction nucleotides: 5. Germline CDR1 reads SGHAT; CDR2 reads FQNNGV. The CDR3 here is CASSSGTEAYEQYF. The CDR3 DNA follows: TGTGCCAGCAGCTCCGGGACAGAAGCCTACGAGCAGTACTTC.

This clone was seen only a few times. The J gene is TRBJ2-7, the V gene TRBV4-1; 7 bases are a match to TRBD1. V gave up 1 base and J gave up 1 base; unmatched junction bases: 13. The germline CDR1 and CDR2 sequences are MGHRA and YSYEKL. This CDR3 is built from 18 residues. The CDR3 spells CASSQASPGTAFSYEQYF. The CDR3 nucleotides are TGCGCCAGCAGCCAAGCATCCCCCGGGACAGCGTTTTCCTACGAGCAGTACTTC.